This T cell receptor beta chain was captured by sequencing in a study of shared clonotypes between healthy human individuals. Broader study findings: Only blood was sampled; tissue repertoires likely differ.

Germline V gives CDR1 MDHEN, CDR2 SYDVKM. With 2 bases removed from V and 13 bases from J, the gap between germline ends came to 14 bases. This CDR3 contains 13 residues. Concerning this clone: Its antigen is not known.

Genomic DNA of each subset was evenly split across several immunoSEQ plates. Only in-frame clones appear in the TCRdb table, and some are missing; sequencing was by immunoSEQ multiplex PCR. The sample holds about 460,000 clones, approximately 71% seen once. Sequencing was carried out using PBMCs. This TCR came from a woman aged 40 to 50 in good health. Some clones in this sample may be carry-over from other donors' samples. The chain couples TRBV28 to TRBJ2-2; D call uncertain. For the CDR3, the DNA is TGTGCCAGCAGTTTACATGGTTTTATGGGGCTGTTTTTT. The encoded protein is CASSLHGFMGLFF.